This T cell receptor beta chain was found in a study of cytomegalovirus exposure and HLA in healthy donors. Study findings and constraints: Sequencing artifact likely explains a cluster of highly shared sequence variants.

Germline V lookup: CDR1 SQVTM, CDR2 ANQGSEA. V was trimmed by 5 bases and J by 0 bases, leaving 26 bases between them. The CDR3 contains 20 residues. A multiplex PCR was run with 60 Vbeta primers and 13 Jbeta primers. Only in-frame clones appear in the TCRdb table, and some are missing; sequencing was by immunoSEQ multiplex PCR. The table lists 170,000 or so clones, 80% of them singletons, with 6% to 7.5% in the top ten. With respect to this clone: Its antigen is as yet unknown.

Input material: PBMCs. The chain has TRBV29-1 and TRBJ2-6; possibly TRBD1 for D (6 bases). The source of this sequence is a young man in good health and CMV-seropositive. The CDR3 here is CSVTNPGAAVGVSGANVLTF. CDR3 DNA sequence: TGCAGCGTTACGAATCCAGGGGCCGCAGTAGGGGTCTCTGGGGCCAACGTCCTGACTTTC.